A selection of T cell receptor beta chains follows, all from one sample in a study of regulatory T cells in long-lasting Graves disease. TCRdb recomputed calls from the multiplex PCR reads with MiXCR, one row per CDR3 protein. The sample lists hundreds of thousands of distinct CDR3 sequences; 13% were seen once. This sample was also put to use in a study of T cells in Graves' hyperthyroidism and ophthalmopathy.

Sequences were derived from peripheral blood mononuclear cells (PBMCs), sampled at new diagnosis, from a patient treated with antithyroid drugs. These receptors originate from a man in his thirties or forties with Graves disease. The CDR3 runs from the conserved cysteine through the conserved F or W. A D gene is named only where the DNA matches it firmly. Clone size appears in some rows only: once, few, many, or a class for an expanded clone.

v_gene	len	abundance	d_gene	j_gene	CDR3aa	CDR3nt
TRBV18	13	many	TRBD1	TRBJ2-3	CASSPDRAYTQYF	TGTGCCAGCTCACCGGACAGGGCTTATACGCAGTATTTT
TRBV20-1	14	.	TRBD1	TRBJ2-7	CSAADRGIGSEQYF	TGCAGTGCTGCGGACAGGGGGATAGGTAGCGAGCAGTACTTC
TRBV7-9	17	few	.	TRBJ1-2	CASSLTESPAANYGYTF	TGTGCCAGCAGCTTAACCGAATCCCCCGCAGCTAACTATGGCTACACCTTC
TRBV29-1	12	many	.	TRBJ2-7	CSGGRGPYEQYF	TGCAGCGGCGGGCGGGGCCCCTACGAGCAGTACTTC
TRBV6-1	13	.	.	TRBJ1-4	CASSRGGIEKLFF	TGTGCCAGCAGCCGCGGCGGTATAGAAAAACTGTTTTTT
TRBV6-1	14	few	.	TRBJ2-1	CASSIGALYNEQFF	TGTGCCAGCAGTATCGGGGCCCTTTACAATGAGCAGTTCTTC
TRBV7-2	14	many	.	TRBJ1-1	CASSRRSRDTEAFF	TGTGCCAGCAGCCGTCGGTCTCGTGACACTGAAGCTTTCTTT
TRBV10-3	17	many	.	TRBJ2-7	CAISESSAGEYVGEQYF	TGTGCCATCAGTGAGTCATCGGCAGGGGAATATGTGGGCGAGCAGTACTTC
TRBV7-9	13	many	.	TRBJ2-1	CASRTDLYNEQFF	TGTGCCAGCAGAACGGACTTGTACAATGAGCAGTTCTTC
TRBV19	15	.	TRBD2	TRBJ2-5	CASSSTSGNLETQHF	TGTGCCAGTAGTTCCACTAGCGGGAACTTGGAGACCCAGCACTTC
TRBV19	15	many	.	TRBJ2-3	CASRPDGKYTDTQYF	TGTGCCAGCAGACCGGACGGAAAGTACACAGATACGCAGTATTTT
TRBV29-1	12	many	.	TRBJ2-7	CSVDGANYEQYF	TGCAGCGTTGACGGGGCTAACTACGAGCAGTACTTC
TRBV5-1	20	few	.	TRBJ1-4	CASSLEGRAGQRRANEKLFF	TGCGCCAGCAGCCTAGAAGGCAGGGCAGGGCAACGTCGGGCTAATGAAAAACTGTTTTTT
TRBV5-1	16	few	TRBD1	TRBJ2-5	CASSRAGTGAQETQYF	TGCGCCAGCAGCCGAGCCGGGACAGGAGCCCAAGAGACCCAGTACTTC
TRBV15	15	many	.	TRBJ1-4	CATSRERAPNEKLFF	TGTGCCACCAGCAGAGAAAGGGCACCAAATGAAAAACTGTTTTTT
TRBV29-1	12	many	.	TRBJ2-7	CSGVGPRYEQYF	TGCAGCGGGGTCGGGCCGAGATACGAGCAGTACTTC
TRBV13	14	many	.	TRBJ2-5	CASSLAGSQETQYF	TGCGCCAGCAGCTTGGCCGGGAGTCAAGAGACCCAGTACTTC
TRBV5-1	16	.	.	TRBJ2-3	CASSLDSGARADTQYF	TGCGCCAGCAGCTTGGACTCGGGGGCGCGTGCAGATACGCAGTATTTT
TRBV13	12	many	TRBD1	TRBJ2-7	CASRGDRYEQYF	TGTGCCAGCAGAGGGGACAGATACGAGCAGTACTTC
TRBV29-1	12	many	.	TRBJ2-3	CSVEAGTDTQYF	TGCAGCGTGGAAGCGGGCACAGATACGCAGTATTTT
TRBV12-3/TRBV12-4	14	.	.	TRBJ2-7	CASSLRPRPYEQYF	TGTGCCAGCAGTTTGCGGCCGAGACCCTACGAGCAGTACTTC
TRBV6-1	15	many	TRBD1	TRBJ1-5	CATRLTRDRDQPQHF	TGTGCCACCCGGCTGACCCGGGACAGGGATCAGCCCCAGCATTTT
TRBV12-3/TRBV12-4	15	many	TRBD1	TRBJ1-5	CASSFGGTAHQPQHF	TGTGCCAGCAGTTTTGGGGGGACAGCACATCAGCCCCAGCATTTT
TRBV10-1	12	many	.	TRBJ2-3	CASSGGPDTQYF	TGCGCCAGCAGTGGCGGGCCAGATACGCAGTATTTT
TRBV3-1	15	.	TRBD1	TRBJ2-5	CASSRLGTGRETQYF	TGTGCCAGCAGCCGGCTTGGGACAGGGCGGGAGACCCAGTACTTC
TRBV7-7	15	many	.	TRBJ2-7	CASSPGLDLGYEQYF	TGTGCTAGCAGCCCGGGACTGGACCTGGGGTACGAGCAGTACTTC
TRBV5-1	15	few	.	TRBJ2-7	CASSLVLEGAREQYF	TGCGCCAGCAGCTTGGTTCTGGAGGGGGCGCGTGAGCAGTACTTC
TRBV5-1	14	many	.	TRBJ1-1	CASSSGQPNTEAFF	TGCGCCAGCAGCTCAGGACAGCCCAACACTGAAGCTTTCTTT
TRBV16	13	many	.	TRBJ1-1	CASREGTHTEAFF	TGTGCCAGCAGAGAAGGGACGCACACTGAAGCTTTCTTT
TRBV7-2	13	.	.	TRBJ2-1	CASSLGRADEQFF	TGTGCCAGCAGCTTAGGCAGGGCGGATGAGCAGTTCTTC
TRBV12-3/TRBV12-4	13	many	.	TRBJ2-5	CASSPGKRETQYF	TGTGCCAGCAGTCCAGGGAAGCGCGAGACCCAGTACTTC
TRBV12-3/TRBV12-4	14	many	.	TRBJ2-3	CASSLDGFMDTQYF	TGTGCCAGCAGTTTAGATGGGTTCATGGATACGCAGTATTTT
TRBV20-1	13	few	.	TRBJ2-7	CSAGDGTTYEQYF	TGCAGTGCGGGGGACGGGACCACCTACGAGCAGTACTTC